The T cell receptor beta chain described here comes from a study of radiation and T cells in renal cell carcinoma. Assay: immunoSEQ multiplex PCR; the TCRdb copy retains only in-frame clones and omits some. The sample lists some 150,000 clones, approximately 86% occurring once. Noted time point: blood 4 weeks post-SBRT, at nephrectomy. Described treatment: 15 Gy SBRT to primary tumor, nephrectomy 4 weeks later. Nephrectomy followed 15 Gy stereotactic body radiation by 4 weeks. Study-wide findings and caveats: Top tumor clonotypes rose in blood 2 weeks post-radiation, then contracted. Pretreatment tumor biopsies were lacking, so baseline clonotypes are unknown.

This clone was seen more than once but under ten times. Antigen specificity is unknown. Germline lookup yields CDR1 WNHNN and CDR2 SYGVQD (reference sequence). This CDR3 contains 14 residues. V was shortened by 2 bases and J by 1 base, with 5 bases between the two germline ends. The receptor comes from a woman aged 45-59 years with renal cell carcinoma. The rearrangement joins TRBV10-1 to TRBJ2-2; D remains ambiguous. The sample in question was blood, obtained from a patient whose treatment included radiotherapy and nephrectomy. This CDR3 reads CASSEKLNTGELFF. The DNA for the CDR3 is TGCGCCAGCAGTGAGAAGCTGAACACCGGGGAGCTGTTTTTT.